This TCR beta chain was captured by sequencing in a study of blood T cells in healthy people across ages. General study results and limits: Because donor CMV status was unknown, expanded clonotype changes were possibly confounded.

The germline V gene encodes CDR1 DFQATT and CDR2 SNEGSKA (reference sequence). The V end was cut by 3 bases, the J end by 8 bases, with 15 bases between. The CDR3 is 13 residues long. Remarks on this clonotype: Antigen: not known.

The second PCR ran roughly 6 to 11 cycles with a sample-barcoded 5' primer and J-beta primers. There were at least 2.5 million CDR3-containing paired-end reads obtained from each sample. TCRdb reanalysed the 5' RACE reads using MiXCR and keeps one entry per CDR3 protein. The sample consists of some 800,000 distinct CDR3 sequences, approximately 25% of them appearing once. This same sample was also taken into another study, of T cells of mothers and their children. That work contributes: Added by the second PCR's M1S primer were sample barcodes and 2-4 random nucleotides. Mothers gave over 8 million TCR beta CDR3 reads each, and children around 2.9 million each.

Sample: blood. The chain recombines TRBV20-1 with TRBJ2-3; either TRBD1 or TRBD2 may supply D (5 bases each). This clonotype was obtained from a boy between 10 and 17 years old in good health. For the CDR3, the DNA is TGCAGTGCTAGCTCCGGGACCCCTGGTACGCAGTATTTT. Translated: CSASSGTPGTQYF.